This T cell receptor beta chain was captured in a study of blood T cell repertoires in COVID-19. This clone was recorded once. J lost 9 bases, V lost 10 bases, and 8 bases had no gene match. Germline V gives CDR1 MNHEY, CDR2 SMNVEV (reference sequence). The CDR3 loop spans 11 amino acids. The table came from immunoSEQ multiplex PCR; TCRdb's copy has only in-frame clones and leaves some out. The sample holds under 450,000 clones, roughly 84% seen once. Assignments of participants to cohorts depended upon their own reported clinical history. The sequencing sample was made of PBMCs or T cells enriched from blood (not recorded which). The receptor comes from a young woman who had recovered from COVID-19. V gene TRBV27 combines with J gene TRBJ2-7, with 8 bases fitting TRBD1. The CDR3 region has the DNA TGTGCCACCTATTCAGGGGGCGGGCAGTACTTC. Encoded protein: CATYSGGGQYF.